This T cell receptor beta chain was observed in a study of prognosis after radiotherapy for stage I lung cancer (dated by TCRdb to the early 2020s). About the full investigation: Between early 2018 and early 2019, about 20 patients with stage I NSCLC were enrolled in Nanjing, China. No patient received concurrent therapy alongside SBRT. Ages in the cohort of more than 10 men and a handful of women ranged from roughly 53 to 84 years, with a median of 74. After SBRT, distant metastases developed in about 20% of the 19 patients at a median of approximately seven months, while the remaining 15 patients had no significant progression. Tumor histology was squamous cell carcinoma in over 5 patients and adenocarcinoma in under 15. Every patient was deemed medically inoperable, about a dozen because of comorbidities and roughly 7 because they refused surgery. This study profiled peripheral blood TCR beta repertoires from stage I NSCLC patients before and after stereotactic body radiotherapy and linked the repertoires to distant failure. Image-guided IMRT or VMAT was used to deliver SBRT in 3 to 5 fractions at a biologically effective dose of at least 100 Gy. For each of the approximately 20 patients, one blood sample was taken before SBRT and one after, so the study sequenced about 38 samples in total. There were around 15 patients with newly diagnosed primary stage I lung tumors and five patients with oligometastatic NSCLC after surgical resection of the primary tumor.

The CDR1 and CDR2 encoded by the germline V gene are SGHRS and YFSETQ. The CDR3, cysteine through phenylalanine, is 14 amino acids long. The sequence is cut down to CDR3 DNA, 42 bases in frame from base 1. Trimming takes 4 bases off V and 3 bases off J; junction bases not matched to a gene: 6. All patients had node-negative disease on CT and PET/CT, and none had a history of other malignancies or prior chemotherapy or radiotherapy. At each of the two time points, around 6 milliliters of peripheral venous blood were collected into EDTA tubes. PBMCs were isolated by Ficoll-Paque Plus density-gradient centrifugation. Right after collection, samples were placed at -80 degrees C and kept there until analysis. This clonotype was counted many times. The target of this receptor is not known. No clone much larger than this one lies a single base away; base qualities are absent. Study-level results and caveats: Post-SBRT Shannon entropy and its change from baseline were lower in patients who developed distant metastases; baseline Shannon entropy was not associated with metastases. After SBRT, the count of unique TCR clones dropped from a median of about 10,000 beforehand to roughly 7,000 afterward (Wilcoxon paired P=0.011). The small cohort and short follow-up limited the study, so independent validation of the findings is needed. No determination of tumor specificity was made for expanded TCR clones. None of the reported P values were adjusted for multiple comparisons. Differences by metastasis status were reportedly seen in TRBV and TRBJ usage frequencies, involving two V genes at baseline and, after SBRT, nine V genes and two J genes.

Two rounds of multiplex PCR were used to amplify the TCR beta CDR3 region from genomic DNA. In the first round of PCR, primers specific to each TRBV and TRBJ gene were used, and the primer sequences are filed in Chinese patent CN105087789A. Universal primers were used in the second round of PCR. The Roche High Pure PCR Template Preparation Kit was used to extract genomic DNA from frozen PBMCs. Paired-end sequencing with 151 bp reads was performed on the libraries using an Illumina HiSeq 3000. Per the original workflow: CutAdapt was used to discard raw reads that did not contain the multiplex PCR primer sequences. Using PEAR, the high-quality paired reads were merged into contigs. TRB V, D and J gene segments were assigned to each contig with MiXCR by alignment to reference sequences. CDR3 sequences were clustered by base quality and sequence similarity to remove sequencing errors. Shannon entropy normalized by the natural log of productive TCR sequence number was used as the measure of diversity. Clonality was computed as one minus the ratio of Shannon entropy to the natural log of the number of unique clonotypes. The Youden index of ROC curves was used to select progression-free survival cut-offs for repertoire metrics, and analyses were performed in R 3.5.3. The public reads were run again by TCRdb, first through fastp at Q25 and then through MiXCR, and only productive beta chains were kept. Rows with a matching CDR3 protein are joined into one entry that keeps the most common DNA and genes. The V and J calls were not made by the authors but by TCRdb's processing. For this sample the table gives about 59,000 distinct CDR3 sequences, of which 26% were detected only once. The top ten hold approximately 8.3% of the sample.

This TCR derives from a donor over 45 with non-small cell lung cancer. The sequenced sample was PBMCs, obtained before or after stereotactic body radiation therapy (not recorded which). The V and J segments used are TRBV5-1 and TRBJ2-7; a stretch of 8 junction bases matches TRBD2. The nucleotide sequence reads as follows: TGCGCCAGCAGCCCGGGGACTAGTGGCTACGAGCAGTACTTC. The encoded protein is CASSPGTSGYEQYF.